This T cell receptor beta chain was profiled in a study of T-cell memory formation after mild COVID-19. Only one count was recorded for this clonotype. No antigen is known for it. Trimming at V came to 4 bases and at J to 3 bases, leaving 8 bases not matched to a gene. The CDR3 has 16 amino acids. Per germline, CDR1 SGHRS and CDR2 YFSETQ. Study-wide results and caveats: The study detected some responding clones in pre-infection memory, suggesting cross-reactive memory joined. Shrinking CD4+ clones resided mostly in CM and EM, and CD8+ ones in EMRA.

5'RACE primed from the constant segment yielded TCR alpha and TCR beta cDNA libraries bearing sample barcodes and UMIs. TCRdb analysed the 5' RACE reads with MiXCR anew, one entry per CDR3 protein. The sample carries some 190,000 distinct CDR3 sequences, around 16% recorded once. The receptor was derived from an adult woman who had mild COVID-19 (a few samples of this study predate the infection). Cell type and time point are not known. V usage is TRBV5-1 and J usage is TRBJ2-2; 8 positions match TRBD2. Sequenced input: PBMCs or a T cell subset sorted from them (not recorded which). This chain's CDR3 is CASSTRPGGDTGELFF. CDR3 coding DNA: TGCGCCAGCAGCACACGACCGGGAGGGGACACCGGGGAGCTGTTTTTT.